This entry lists 14 T cell receptor beta chains sequenced from one sample in a study of T cells after yellow fever vaccination. Via MiXCR, TCRdb re-called the 5' RACE reads, giving one row per CDR3 protein. Here the sample spans 500,000 to 650,000 distinct CDR3 sequences, 12% being singletons. The sample was PBMCs, taken on the day of the yellow fever booster vaccination. The receptors originated from a man younger than 40 who received the YFV17D yellow fever vaccine.

The genes are TRBV7-9 and TRBJ2-2; D tentatively fits TRBD1 or TRBD2 (5 bases each). Germline loops: CDR1 SEHNR, CDR2 FQNEAQ (reference sequence). With 3 bases removed from V and 8 bases from J, the gap between germline ends came to 16 bases. The CDR3 covers 15 residues. Here the CDR3 DNA reads TGTGCCAGCAGCTTCCGGGACCTGGGGGAAGGGGAGCTGTTTTTT. Its protein is CASSFRDLGEGELFF.

J is TRBJ2-2 and V is TRBV5-4, with TRBD2 identical over 9 bases. The CDR3 totals 17 residues. The junction had 6 bases not matched to a gene; V was cut back by 0 bases and J by 3 bases. Germline V gene sequence: CDR1 SGHNT, CDR2 YYREEE (reference sequence). The CDR3 loop reads CASSLGVWTSDTGELFF. The CDR3 DNA is TGTGCCAGCAGCTTGGGGGTATGGACTAGCGACACCGGGGAGCTGTTTTTT. Looking up the rest from reference TRBV5-4 and TRBJ2-2 gives the full variable domain: ETGVTQSPTHLIKTRGQQVTLRCSSQSGHNTVSWYQQALGQGPQFIFQYYREEENGRGNFPPRFSGLQFPNYSSELNVNALELDDSALYLCASSLGVWTSDTGELFFGEGSRLTVL.

This clonotype was recorded at least ten times. V gene TRBV5-1 combines with J gene TRBJ2-2; D is unclear. Germline-derived CDR1 and CDR2 are SGHRS and YFSETQ. V lost 7 bases to trimming and J lost 0 bases, with 16 bases between them. The CDR3 sequence is 16 residues long. The CDR3 region is CASLLGAYANTGELFF. The DNA for the CDR3 is TGCGCCAGCCTCCTTGGAGCGTACGCGAACACCGGGGAGCTGTTTTTT. Drawing the rest from reference TRBV5-1 and TRBJ2-2, the complete variable domain is KAGVTQTPRYLIKTRGQQVTLSCSPISGHRSVSWYQQTPGQGLQFLFEYFSETQRNKGNFPGRFSGRQFSNSRSEMNVSTLELGDSALYLCASLLGAYANTGELFFGEGSRLTVL.

The gene calls are TRBV6-1 and TRBJ1-5, with 7 nucleotides matching TRBD1. The CDR3 is made up of 15 amino acids. V lost 9 bases and J lost 3; bases outside the gene matches: 11. CDR1 is MNHNS, CDR2 SASEGT, per germline. The CDR3 here is CASNPGQGDNQPQHF. CDR3 bases: TGTGCCAGTAACCCGGGGCAGGGGGACAATCAGCCCCAGCATTTT.

There are a few counts of this clonotype. This sequence joins TRBV4-1 and TRBJ2-1; 7 bases align to TRBD2. With 0 bases clipped from V and 2 bases from J, the junction kept 4 bases outside the gene matches. Germline CDR1 and CDR2: MGHRA and YSYEKL. The CDR3 has 16 amino acids. The CDR3 reads CASSQDRLAAYNEQFF. DNA for the CDR3: TGCGCCAGCAGCCAAGATAGGCTAGCGGCCTACAATGAGCAGTTCTTC.

The rearrangement links TRBV6-5 to TRBJ2-7; 10 bases map to TRBD2. The CDR3 totals 15 residues. Germline CDR1 and CDR2: MNHEY and SVGAGI. V lost 0 bases, J lost 5 bases, and 4 bases stayed unmatched. In nucleotides, the CDR3 is TGTGCCAGCAGTTACTCGCTAGCGGGAGCAAACGAGCAGTACTTC. Its protein product is CASSYSLAGANEQYF.

This sequence joins TRBV27 and TRBJ2-3; D not resolved. Germline values: CDR1 MNHEY, CDR2 SMNVEV (reference sequence). The CDR3 runs 16 residues. Trimming removed 7 bases at V and 0 bases at J, with 17 bases between. CDR3 bases: TGTGCCAGCAACCCTAAAACCCGTTTGAGCACAGATACGCAGTATTTT. It is translated as CASNPKTRLSTDTQYF.

The chain combines TRBV29-1 with TRBJ2-7; possible D gene TRBD2, 5 bases. With 7 bases removed from V and 0 bases from J, the gap between germline ends came to 16 bases. CDR1 is SQVTM, CDR2 ANQGSEA, per germline. The CDR3 runs 14 residues. CDR3 DNA sequence: TGCAGCGCTGCGGGTTCAGGACGCTCCTACGAGCAGTACTTC. Its translation: CSAAGSGRSYEQYF.

The DNA of the CDR3 is TGCGCCAGCAGCCGCGGGACAGTTGATGGTGAAAAACTGTTTTTT. Amino acid sequence: CASSRGTVDGEKLFF. The chain has TRBV5-1 and TRBJ1-4; 7 bases map to TRBD1. J lost 7 bases, V lost 4 bases, and 10 bases had no gene match. CDR3 size: 15 residues. Germline V lookup: CDR1 SGHRS, CDR2 YFSETQ.

The genes are TRBV5-1 and TRBJ2-1, with TRBD2 as a possible D gene (6 bases). Trimming removed 4 bases from V and 2 bases from J, with 13 bases in between. CDR3 length: 15 residues. In germline, CDR1 is SGHRS, CDR2 YFSETQ. CDR3 residues: CASSLLGEAYNEQFF. CDR3 DNA sequence: TGCGCCAGCAGCCTACTAGGGGAGGCCTACAATGAGCAGTTCTTC.

The chain is built from TRBV2 and TRBJ2-2, with TRBD1 identical over 8 bases. V shed 5 bases, J shed 0 bases, and the junction held 5 bases outside the gene matches. Germline V lookup: CDR1 SNHLY, CDR2 FYNNEI. The CDR3 covers 16 residues. The CDR3 nucleotides read TGTGCCAGCAGTACTAGGACAGGGACGAACACCGGGGAGCTGTTTTTT. Translating gives CASSTRTGTNTGELFF.

Points on this clonotype: One junction end disagrees with the germline gene, perhaps due to a read error. The rearrangement joins TRBV7-2 to TRBJ2-5; 8 bases are shared with TRBD2. Germline V lookup: CDR1 SGHTA, CDR2 FQGNSA. The CDR3 length is 16 residues. The CDR3 sequence is CVSSSSTSEASQTQYF. The CDR3 nucleotides read TGTGTCAGCAGCTCCTCGACTAGCGAAGCCTCGCAGACCCAGTACTTC.

The chain uses TRBV6-5 and TRBJ2-2; a possible D gene is TRBD2 (5 bases). There are 15 residues in the CDR3. The germline V and J ends were trimmed by 2 bases and 9 bases, with 16 bases remaining between them. Looked up from germline, CDR1 is MNHEY and CDR2 is SVGAGI. CDR3 nucleotides: TGTGCCAGCAGTTACCGAACGGGGAGCTACTGGGAGCTGTTTTTT. This encodes CASSYRTGSYWELFF.

Only a few counts were recorded for this clonotype. This rearrangement joins TRBV11-2 to TRBJ2-1; no clear D. V shed 5 bases and J shed 10 bases, with 18 bases lying between them. CDR1 SGHAT and CDR2 FQNNGV come from the germline V gene. The CDR3 spans 14 residues. The CDR3 loop is CASSPAWDGVEQFF. The CDR3 DNA sequence: TGTGCCAGCAGCCCGGCATGGGATGGAGTAGAGCAGTTCTTC.